This T cell receptor (beta chain) was recorded in a study of cytomegalovirus exposure and HLA in healthy donors. Study results and caveats: In a later analysis, donors in an Asian-associated ancestry cluster reportedly had fewer N-insertions in productive TCRs than the cohort mean.

This clone was counted between two and nine times. Antigen: not known. The V and J ends lost 0 bases and 6 bases respectively, with 6 bases between them. Germline assignment: CDR1 SGHRS and CDR2 YFSETQ. The CDR3 extends over 13 amino acids. Amplification used 60 Vbeta primers and 13 Jbeta primers. Libraries were prepared by immunoSEQ multiplex PCR; TCRdb keeps only in-frame clonotypes and omits some of them. Here the sample spans around 190,000 clones, 70% to 80% being singletons. The receptor was isolated from a man aged 60-69 years in good health and CMV-seronegative. The sequencing sample was made of PBMCs. The V call is TRBV5-1, the J call TRBJ1-4, with D unresolved. This chain's CDR3 is CASSLADYEKLFF. CDR3 coding DNA: TGCGCCAGCAGCTTGGCCGACTATGAAAAACTGTTTTTT.